This T cell receptor beta chain was sequenced during a study of CD8 T cells in Susac syndrome. Purification of the CD8+ and CD4+ T cells relied on negative isolation, and TEMRA cells underwent FACS enrichment. Reverse transcription of about 0.5 to 1 ug RNA was carried out with random hexamers. Coverage of TCR beta CDR3 amplification by immunoSEQ multiplex PCR extended to 54 Vbeta and 13 Jbeta. TCRdb called the immunoSEQ multiplex PCR reads again in MiXCR, with one record for every CDR3 protein. This sample has approximately 160,000 distinct CDR3 sequences, with approximately 94% found just once. Study findings and constraints: Regarding the TCR sequencing and HLA analysis, the study admitted that a relatively small number of individuals were involved.

The CDR3 is 14 amino acids. V lost 4 bases and J lost 7; bases outside the gene matches: 9. CDR1 is SGDLS and CDR2 is YYNGEE in the germline V gene. The count of this clonotype is one. The antigen remains unidentified. This chain connects TRBV9 to TRBJ1-2; 8 positions match TRBD1. The source material was CD4+ T cells from PBMCs. This clonotype was obtained from a human donor with multiple sclerosis. The CDR3 sequence is CASSRDRSASGYTF. The CDR3, as DNA: TGTGCCAGCAGCCGGGACAGGAGCGCTAGTGGCTACACCTTC.